What follows describes a single TCR beta chain. This receptor's antigen is unknown. No much larger clonotype is one base removed from it; base qualities were not supplied. The sample belongs to a study of T cell changes during pregnancy in multiple sclerosis (dated by TCRdb to the late 2010s). With respect to the entire study: The study looked at changes in the T cell repertoire across pregnancy in women with multiple sclerosis.

Library generation was performed with the immunoSEQ multiplex PCR assay. This immuneACCESS table, as held by TCRdb, lists in-frame sequences with V and J called but not all clones. Of the missing ones, under half trace to an unresolved V gene in checked studies; the others have no known cause. A total of 40,000 to 50,000 clones appear in this sample, less than 95% of them only once. In total, the top ten clones hold approximately 9.1% of the sample. The specimen was CD8+ T cells from peripheral blood mononuclear cells, collected in the first trimester of pregnancy. The clonotype was recovered from a female donor with multiple sclerosis, enrolled in a pregnancy study.

Here is the DNA: TGTGCCAGTACCGACAGGGTGAACACTGAAGCTTTCTTT. The encoded protein is CASTDRVNTEAFF. This chain is built from TRBV19 and TRBJ1-1, and TRBD1 aligns with 7 junction nucleotides. For this chain, trimming is 7 bases at the V end and 0 bases at the J end, and the number of junction bases without a gene match is 2. In the germline V gene (reference sequence), CDR1 corresponds to LNHDA and CDR2 to SQIVND. From cysteine to phenylalanine, the CDR3 is 13 amino acids long. The read is trimmed to its CDR3 DNA, 39 bases read in frame from base 1.